Following are 14 T cell receptor beta chains from one sample sequenced in a study of T cell repertoires in aging, cancer and after chemotherapy. The template was genomic DNA from peripheral blood, not RNA. TRB rearrangements spanning V, D and J were amplified using mixed TRB-A/B primers. TCRdb re-derived calls from the multiplex PCR reads in MiXCR, one entry per CDR3 protein. The sample shows 8,000 to 10,000 distinct CDR3 sequences, roughly 30% of them seen only once. Specimen: blood. The receptors here all came from a human donor in good health.

The chain combines TRBV6-6 with TRBJ1-5; tentative D call: TRBD1 (6 bases). Deletions cut 0 bases from V and 4 bases from J, with 7 bases between. Germline CDR1 reads MNHNY; CDR2 reads SVGAGI (reference sequence). The CDR3 spans 14 residues. The CDR3, as DNA: TGTGCCAGCAGTTACTCGAGGGGGAATCAGCCCCAGCATTTT. Its translation is CASSYSRGNQPQHF.

The chain links TRBV27 to TRBJ1-4; D remains unclear. The germline V gene has CDR1 MNHEY and CDR2 SMNVEV (reference sequence). V dropped 5 bases and J dropped 5 bases, with 9 bases sitting between them. The length of the CDR3 is 13 residues. CDR3 residues: CASSHTVNEKLFF. CDR3 DNA: TGTGCCAGCAGTCACACGGTCAATGAAAAACTGTTTTTT.

This clonotype has a handful of counts. CDR3 amino acids: CASSYRVTYEQYF. The CDR3 DNA reads TGTGCCAGCAGTTACAGGGTAACCTACGAGCAGTACTTC. This sequence joins TRBV6-2 or TRBV6-3 and TRBJ2-7; D call uncertain. Between the trimmed V and J ends, which lost 2 bases and 2 bases, there was a span of 7 bases. Per germline, CDR1 MNHEY and CDR2 SVGEGT. The CDR3 runs 13 residues.

The V gene is TRBV15, the J gene TRBJ2-1, with 11 bases aligning to TRBD2. The CDR3 runs 17 residues. The V gene end was trimmed by 0 bases and the J gene end by 5 bases; junction bases not matched to a gene: 6. CDR1 is LNHNV and CDR2 is YYDKDF in the germline V gene (reference sequence). CDR3 sequence: CATSRDRGLAEHNEQFF. CDR3 bases: TGTGCCACCAGCAGAGATAGGGGACTAGCGGAACACAATGAGCAGTTCTTC. Full variable domain (remainder filled in from reference TRBV15 and TRBJ2-1): DAMVIQNPRYQVTQFGKPVTLSCSQTLNHNVMYWYQQKSSQAPKLLFHYYDKDFNNEADTPDNFQSRRPNTSFCFLDIRSPGLGDTAMYLCATSRDRGLAEHNEQFFGPGTRLTVL.

The chain couples TRBV6-2 or TRBV6-3 to TRBJ2-7; TRBD2 matches at 10 bases. This CDR3 is 18 amino acids long. The V gene end was trimmed by 2 bases and the J gene end by 2 bases; junction bases not matched to a gene: 12. CDR1 MNHEY and CDR2 SVGEGT come from the germline V gene. CDR3 sequence: CASSYRLSLSGGAYEQYF. CDR3 DNA sequence: TGTGCCAGCAGTTACCGGCTTTCTTTGAGCGGGGGGGCCTACGAGCAGTACTTC.

The sample holds a few counts of this clonotype. This chain joins TRBV19 and TRBJ1-1; 8 nucleotides line up with TRBD1. V was pared by 5 bases and J by 1 base, with 12 bases of the junction left unmatched. Germline values: CDR1 LNHDA, CDR2 SQIVND (reference sequence). CDR3 length: 17 residues. CDR3 loop: CASSYLDRGGGNTEAFF. CDR3 bases: TGTGCCAGTAGTTACCTCGACAGGGGTGGAGGGAACACTGAAGCTTTCTTT.

V and J are TRBV18 and TRBJ1-2; D uncertain. Germline CDR1 reads KGHSH; CDR2 reads LQKENI. V lost 6 bases and J 4 bases, leaving 12 bases between the germline ends. This CDR3 has 13 amino acids. This CDR3 is CASSPPDGYGYTF. The CDR3 DNA reads TGTGCCAGCTCTCCTCCAGATGGCTATGGCTACACCTTC.

J is TRBJ1-1 and V is TRBV5-6; D possibly corresponds to TRBD1 (5 bases). CDR1 and CDR2 from the germline V gene are SGHDT and YYEEEE. V shed 2 bases and J shed 11 bases, with 16 bases lying between them. CDR3 length: 13 amino acids. CDR3 residues: CASSLEGRGGAFF. The CDR3 nucleotides are TGTGCCAGCAGCTTAGAGGGGAGGGGCGGCGCTTTCTTT.

This chain joins TRBV11-2 and TRBJ1-5; D is undetermined. Germline CDR1 SGHAT, CDR2 FQNNGV. Trimming stripped 1 base from V and 6 bases from J, with 7 bases between. The CDR3 extends over 13 amino acids. The CDR3 DNA reads TGTGCCAGCAGCTTAGCCATGGCTCAGCCCCAGCATTTT. Its translation is CASSLAMAQPQHF.

This clonotype was recorded only once. This chain uses TRBV27 with TRBJ2-7; D gene unclear. The CDR3 is 12 amino acids. Germline loops: CDR1 MNHEY, CDR2 SMNVEV (reference sequence). Trimming removed 4 bases from V and 7 bases from J, with 11 bases in between. The CDR3 sequence: CASSSSYNEQYF. The CDR3 DNA follows: TGTGCCAGCAGTTCATCCTACAATGAGCAGTACTTC.

The V and J genes are TRBV5-1 and TRBJ1-2; D remains ambiguous. V shed 1 base and J shed 5 bases, with 12 bases lying between them. From germline, CDR1 is SGHRS and CDR2 YFSETQ. The CDR3 is made up of 14 amino acids. CDR3 protein: CASSLRTDGYGYTF. In DNA form, the CDR3 reads TGCGCCAGCAGCTTGAGGACGGACGGGTATGGCTACACCTTC.

The chain employs TRBV7-6 and TRBJ1-2, with D tentatively TRBD1 (5 bases). Per the germline V gene, CDR1 is SGHVS and CDR2 is FNYEAQ. The length of the CDR3 is 18 residues. Trimming shortened V by 0 bases and J by 3 bases, and 20 bases separated the two germline ends. CDR3 in DNA: TGTGCCAGCAGCTTAGCGTGGCGGGGCCGAGGCTACGACTATGGCTACACCTTC. This gives the protein CASSLAWRGRGYDYGYTF. Full variable domain (rest looked up from reference TRBV7-6 and TRBJ1-2): GAGVSQSPRYKVTKRGQDVALRCDPISGHVSLYWYRQALGQGPEFLTYFNYEAQQDKSGLPNDRFSAERPEGSISTLTIQRTEQRDSAMYRCASSLAWRGRGYDYGYTFGSGTRLTVV.

This clonotype was detected a few times. The limits of the CDR3 on the DNA are not certain, so only TCRdb's listed CDR3 is given. This chain links TRBV7-5 with TRBJ2-5; the tabulated D call, TRBD2, remains unverified against the DNA. TRBV7-5 is an annotated pseudogene. The CDR3 spans 17 residues, counting both ends. The CDR3 spells CISVPDKLAGVQETQYF.

This clonotype has only a few counts. The V call is TRBV29-1, the J call TRBJ1-1; 10 bases agree with TRBD1. The CDR3 is 13 residues long. Germline assignment: CDR1 SQVTM and CDR2 ANQGSEA. The V segment lost 7 bases and the J segment 12 bases; nucleotides outside the gene matches: 14. As DNA, the CDR3 is TGCAGCGCTATGCCCCCAGGGACAGGGGTTACTTTCTTT. This encodes CSAMPPGTGVTFF.